Below, 29 T cell receptor beta chains from the same sample are listed, as sequenced in a study of PD-L1 blockade in urothelial cancer. Some clones are missing from TCRdb's copy, which holds only in-frame ones; the method was immunoSEQ multiplex PCR. The table includes about 71,000 clones, around 90% detected once. The specimen was PBMCs, collected around atezolizumab (anti-PD-L1) treatment. Every receptor here comes from a man aged 55 to 70 with urothelial cancer.

A note on this clone: The sample has other DNA sequences that encode this CDR3 too. The rearrangement joins TRBV2 to TRBJ1-1, with D maybe TRBD1 (5 bases). The ends were cut back, 6 bases at V and 0 bases at J, with 8 bases in the middle. The length of the CDR3 is 13 residues. Germline CDR1 and CDR2: SNHLY and FYNNEI. The CDR3 coding sequence is TGTGCCAGCAGCGGGGGGGTGAACACTGAAGCTTTCTTT. Protein: CASSGGVNTEAFF.

The rearrangement joins TRBV6-5 to TRBJ2-2, with TRBD1 matching 7 bases. The CDR3 totals 15 residues. V shed 7 bases, J shed 2 bases, and the junction held 7 bases outside the gene matches. CDR1 and CDR2 (germline): MNHEY, SVGAGI. CDR3 residues: CASNTGTVNTGELFF. As DNA, the CDR3 is TGTGCCAGCAATACTGGGACAGTCAACACCGGGGAGCTGTTTTTT.

This rearrangement joins TRBV19 to TRBJ2-7, with 12 bases that match TRBD1. Germline V gives CDR1 LNHDA, CDR2 SQIVND (reference sequence). J lost 8 bases, V lost 10 bases, and 18 bases had no gene match. The CDR3 spans 16 residues. DNA of the CDR3: TGTGCCACCAGCCCCGGGACAGGGGGCGCTCAATTGAAGCAGTACTTC. This encodes CATSPGTGGAQLKQYF.

The genes are TRBV6-1 and TRBJ1-3, with D unresolved. The CDR3 runs to 15 residues. V dropped 2 bases and J dropped 8 bases, with 16 bases sitting between them. Germline CDR1 is MNHNS and CDR2 is SASEGT. The DNA for the CDR3 is TGTGCCAGCAGTGAACTAGGCGGGGTAGGAGACACCATATATTTT. It is translated as CASSELGGVGDTIYF.

The chain has TRBV7-2 and TRBJ2-2; 7 bases are a match to TRBD2. The length of the CDR3 is 14 residues. The germline CDR1 and CDR2 sequences are SGHTA and FQGNSA. V lost 3 bases and J lost 6; bases outside the gene matches: 4. The CDR3 DNA reads TGTGCCAGCAGCTTGAGCGGGACGGCCGGGGAGCTGTTTTTT. This gives the protein CASSLSGTAGELFF.

This clone has a handful of counts. V and J are TRBV4-1 and TRBJ2-1, with TRBD2 matching over 8 bases. V trimming: 3 bases; J trimming: 4 bases; junction bases outside the gene matches: 11. The CDR3 loop spans 17 amino acids. Germline CDR1 and CDR2: MGHRA and YSYEKL. The CDR3 DNA sequence: TGCGCCAGCAGCCACGGACTCGGGAGGGCGAAATACAATGAGCAGTTCTTC. Protein: CASSHGLGRAKYNEQFF.

This chain links TRBV6-5 with TRBJ2-7, with 10 positions matching TRBD1. Germline V CDR1 and CDR2: MNHEY, SVGAGI. With V trimmed by 6 bases and J by 3 bases, 5 bases remained unmatched. CDR3 length: 14 residues. The CDR3 region is CASSRGQGLYEQYF. In nucleotides, the CDR3 is TGTGCCAGCAGCAGGGGACAGGGGCTCTACGAGCAGTACTTC.

The chain links TRBV5-3 to TRBJ1-5; the D gene is possibly TRBD1 (5 bases). TRBV5-3 is an ORF; its function is uncertain. This CDR3 is built from 15 residues. V was clipped by 2 bases and J by 5 bases, with 14 bases between them. The CDR3 DNA reads as TGTGCCAGAAGCTTCGGTCAGGGTCGGCATCAGCCCCAGCATTTT. This gives the protein CARSFGQGRHQPQHF.

This rearrangement joins TRBV6-6 to TRBJ1-2, with D uncertain. CDR1 and CDR2 from the germline V gene are MNHNY and SVGAGI (reference sequence). The length of the CDR3 is 11 residues. With 5 bases removed from V and 3 bases from J, the gap between germline ends came to 4 bases. CDR3 DNA sequence: TGTGCCAGCAGTAGAGACTATGGCTACACCTTC. It translates to CASSRDYGYTF.

V is TRBV6-1 and J is TRBJ2-5; 10 bases are a match to TRBD2. V trimming: 2 bases; J trimming: 3 bases; junction bases outside the gene matches: 3. This CDR3 has 15 amino acids. Per the germline V gene, CDR1 is MNHNS and CDR2 is SASEGT. CDR3 sequence (DNA): TGTGCCAGCAGTGAACGGCTAGCGGGAGAAGAGACCCAGTACTTC. Translated: CASSERLAGEETQYF.

The sample holds one count of this clone. V is TRBV12-5 and J is TRBJ2-2; D possibly corresponds to TRBD1 (6 bases). Trimming pared 5 bases from V and 6 bases from J, leaving 13 bases between. This CDR3 has 14 amino acids. Germline lookup yields CDR1 LGHNT and CDR2 FRNRAP. The CDR3, as DNA: TGTGCTAGTGGTAGCAACAGGGCGGCCGGGGAGCTGTTTTTT. Amino acids: CASGSNRAAGELFF.

This clone appeared a few times. The chain joins TRBV10-3 to TRBJ2-1, with D possibly matching TRBD1 (5 bases). CDR1 is ENHRY, CDR2 SYGVKD, per germline. V was clipped by 2 bases and J by 7 bases, with 15 bases between them. The length of the CDR3 is 15 residues. The CDR3 coding sequence is TGTGCCATCAGTGAGGGGCAGGGTGGAGTGAATGAGCAGTTCTTC. Translation: CAISEGQGGVNEQFF.

The chain couples TRBV6-6 to TRBJ2-5; TRBD1 might be the D (5 bases). The V and J ends lost 6 bases and 6 bases respectively, with 14 bases between them. The CDR3 has 13 residues. Germline loops: CDR1 MNHNY, CDR2 SVGAGI (reference sequence). CDR3 coding DNA: TGTGCCAGCAGACTCCCAGGGTTACAGACCCAGTACTTC. This gives the protein CASRLPGLQTQYF.

CDR3 coding DNA: TGTGCCAGCAGCCAGGGACAGAACCTTCTCTACGAGCAGTACTTC. Its translation: CASSQGQNLLYEQYF. The chain joins TRBV11-2 to TRBJ2-7; 7 nucleotides agree with TRBD1. The trim removed 5 bases at V and 3 bases at J, leaving 10 bases unmatched. Looked up from germline, CDR1 is SGHAT and CDR2 is FQNNGV. This CDR3 has 15 amino acids.

This clone was recorded many times. This sequence joins TRBV7-9 and TRBJ2-3, with TRBD1 matching 8 bases. Unmatched junction bases numbered 6, after V lost 1 base and J lost 6 bases. The CDR3 is 15 residues long. Per the germline V gene, CDR1 is SEHNR and CDR2 is FQNEAQ (reference sequence). CDR3 loop: CASSLVGQGSDTQYF. CDR3 DNA sequence: TGTGCCAGCAGCTTAGTAGGACAGGGTAGCGATACGCAGTATTTT.

The chain is built from TRBV10-3 and TRBJ1-3, with 10 bases identical to TRBD1. V lost 6 bases and J lost 2; bases outside the gene matches: 7. The V gene's germline CDR1 is ENHRY and CDR2 SYGVKD. The CDR3 sequence is 16 residues long. CDR3 protein: CAISSPGQGAGNTIYF. Here the CDR3 DNA reads TGTGCCATCAGCAGCCCCGGACAGGGGGCTGGAAACACCATATATTTT.

This clone was recorded once. The V gene is TRBV28, the J gene TRBJ1-1; D gene unclear. The V gene lost 6 bases and the J gene lost 3 bases, with 20 bases spanning the gap. The CDR3 length is 16 residues. The germline gives CDR1 MDHEN, CDR2 SYDVKM. This CDR3 is CASSLIYRTEDTEAFF. DNA of the CDR3: TGTGCCAGCAGCTTGATTTACCGGACGGAGGACACTGAAGCTTTCTTT.

The chain carries TRBV5-1 and TRBJ2-3; 9 nucleotides agree with TRBD1. The trim removed 4 bases at V and 6 bases at J, leaving 6 bases unmatched. This CDR3 is 14 amino acids long. The germline V gene encodes CDR1 SGHRS and CDR2 YFSETQ. In DNA form, the CDR3 reads TGCGCCAGCAGCACCGGGACAGGGTATGATACGCAGTATTTT. Translation gives CASSTGTGYDTQYF.

CDR3 DNA: TGTGCCAGCAGTTCGAGTGGCTACACCTTC. Translated, it gives CASSSSGYTF. The chain joins TRBV6-6 to TRBJ1-2; D remains unclear. Germline V lookup: CDR1 MNHNY, CDR2 SVGAGI (reference sequence). The CDR3 consists of 10 residues. The V end lost 4 bases, the J end lost 7 bases, and 4 bases lay between the germline ends.

The sample holds one count of this clone. The V and J genes are TRBV2 and TRBJ2-3; 7 nucleotides align to TRBD2. CDR3 length: 18 residues. The trim removed 6 bases at V and 4 bases at J, leaving 19 bases unmatched. The germline V gene encodes CDR1 SNHLY and CDR2 FYNNEI. The CDR3 here is CASRAGILAIGGSDTQYF. The CDR3 DNA follows: TGTGCCAGCAGGGCAGGGATTTTGGCAATCGGGGGGTCAGATACGCAGTATTTT.

The chain combines TRBV21-1 with TRBJ2-2; TRBD2 was called by the table and not checked on the DNA. TRBV21-1 is a pseudogene segment. The CDR3 totals 24 residues. DNA for the CDR3: TGTGCCAGCAGCAAAGGGGTCTTTACACTAGCGGGGGCCAGATTAACAGCGAACACCGGGGAGCTGTTTTTT. Protein: CASSKGVFTLAGARLTANTGELFF.

The chain combines TRBV5-1 with TRBJ1-6; D ambiguous. Germline CDR1 and CDR2: SGHRS and YFSETQ. The ends were cut back, 0 bases at V and 5 bases at J, with 3 bases in the middle. The CDR3 extends over 13 amino acids. Here the CDR3 reads CASSLADNSPLHF. The CDR3 bases are TGCGCCAGCAGCTTGGCGGATAATTCACCCCTCCACTTT.

The V gene is TRBV18, the J gene TRBJ1-2; 7 bases align to TRBD1. The germline V gene encodes CDR1 KGHSH and CDR2 LQKENI. CDR3 length: 15 amino acids. Trimming removed 0 bases from V and 4 bases from J; junction bases left unmatched: 5. The CDR3 here is CASSPPGQATYGYTF. As DNA, the CDR3 is TGTGCCAGCTCACCACCAGGACAGGCGACCTATGGCTACACCTTC.

The chain joins TRBV2 to TRBJ1-1; a weak D match, TRBD1 (6 bases). Germline-derived CDR1 and CDR2 are SNHLY and FYNNEI. V gave up 8 bases and J gave up 4 bases, with 20 bases separating them. This CDR3 spans 15 amino acids. CDR3 in DNA: TGTGCCAGCGCATATGGGGGGGGCGGTGGCACTGAAGCTTTCTTT. The encoded protein is CASAYGGGGGTEAFF.

V gene TRBV6-1 combines with J gene TRBJ1-2; D might be TRBD1 (6 bases). The V end lost 7 bases, the J end lost 4 bases, and 19 bases lay between the germline ends. Germline V gene lookup returns CDR1 MNHNS and CDR2 SASEGT. There are 15 residues in the CDR3. DNA of the CDR3: TGTGCCAGCACTTTATCAAAACAGGGCTCCTATGGCTACACCTTC. This gives the protein CASTLSKQGSYGYTF.

The J gene is TRBJ2-5, the V gene TRBV5-8, with 10 nucleotides matching TRBD2. The CDR3 extends over 16 amino acids. V lost 1 base, J lost 6 bases, and 9 bases stayed unmatched. In germline, CDR1 is SGHTS, CDR2 YDEGEE. The chain's CDR3 is CASSLILSGGGKTQYF. CDR3 DNA: TGTGCCAGCAGCTTGATACTCAGCGGGGGGGGAAAGACCCAGTACTTC.

The chain uses TRBV7-8 and TRBJ1-1; possible D gene TRBD1, 5 bases. Per germline, CDR1 SGHVS and CDR2 FQNEAQ. With 7 bases removed from V and 3 bases from J, the gap between germline ends came to 6 bases. The CDR3 is 11 amino acids. For the CDR3, the DNA is TGTGCCAGCATAGGGGACACTGAAGCTTTCTTT. Translated, it gives CASIGDTEAFF.

The V and J genes are TRBV6-5 and TRBJ1-1; D unresolved. V dropped 7 bases and J dropped 5 bases, with 14 bases sitting between them. Germline V gene sequence: CDR1 MNHEY, CDR2 SVGAGI. The length of the CDR3 is 13 residues. CDR3 bases: TGTGCCAGCAAACCGGGTTCTTTAACTGAAGCTTTCTTT. It codes for CASKPGSLTEAFF.

This clone occurred once. The rearrangement joins TRBV7-2 to TRBJ2-1; 8 bases agree with TRBD2. The CDR3 is made up of 14 amino acids. Germline V gene lookup returns CDR1 SGHTA and CDR2 FQGNSA. The trim removed 5 bases at V and 9 bases at J, leaving 9 bases unmatched. CDR3 sequence reads: CASSPTGGRGEQFF. The CDR3 nucleotides read TGTGCCAGCAGCCCCACGGGGGGGCGAGGTGAGCAGTTCTTC.